This is a list of T cell receptor beta chains from one sample in a study of T cell responses to AZD1222 COVID-19 vaccine. The table came from immunoSEQ multiplex PCR; TCRdb's copy has only in-frame clones and leaves some out. The sample comprises more than 150,000 clones, 92% of which are singletons, and 1% to 1.5% rests with the top ten. Sequences were derived from peripheral blood, sampled 28 days after the second AZD1222 dose. The receptor source for this set is an adult who received the AZD1222 COVID-19 vaccine. The conserved cysteine and the conserved F or W are not part of the CDR3 here. Clone size is not always given. Where it is, it says once, few, many or a class for expanded clones.

CDR3: ASSLSLSYEQY; V: TRBV27; J: TRBJ2-7; size: -
CDR3: ASSSTGNEKLF; V: TRBV28; J: TRBJ1-4; size: -
CDR3: ASSPGEGSNQPQH; V: TRBV4-2; J: TRBJ1-5; size: -
CDR3: ASSGTSGSNEQF; V: TRBV6-4; J: TRBJ2-1; size: medium-sized
CDR3: ASSHTGTEAF; V: TRBV6-5; J: TRBJ1-1; size: -
CDR3: ASGEGTVSSYGYT; V: TRBV2; J: TRBJ1-2; size: -
CDR3: ASSPGTSDTGELF; V: TRBV5-1; J: TRBJ2-2; size: -
CDR3: ASSADRGTNEQF; V: TRBV7-2; J: TRBJ2-1; size: once
CDR3: ASSLGDGPNYGYT; V: TRBV7-6; J: TRBJ1-2; size: once
CDR3: ASSQSKPRGGYRGRVRSPLH; V: TRBV23-1; J: TRBJ1-6; size: -
CDR3: ASSQAGPHPHPQAF; V: TRBV7-3; J: TRBJ1-1; size: -
CDR3: ASSEASASGLNTDTQY; V: TRBV10-2; J: TRBJ2-3; size: once